The source of this T cell receptor beta chain is a study of cytomegalovirus exposure and HLA in healthy donors. Study overall: Early released data had 80 million or so unique TCRs, all coming from HLA-typed donors. Most donors, roughly 84% of a few hundred genotyped, fell in the Caucasian-associated ancestry cluster.

13 Jbeta primers and 60 Vbeta primers were used for the PCR. The data were produced by immunoSEQ multiplex PCR, yet TCRdb's version contains in-frame clones alone and is incomplete. The profile shows about 130,000 clones, around 85% of them singletons. CDR3 size: 13 residues. CDR1 PRHDT and CDR2 FYEKMQ come from the germline V gene (reference sequence). Between the trimmed V and J ends, which lost 2 bases and 4 bases, there was a span of 8 bases. General study results and limits: Association of approximately 16,000 TCR beta sequences with HLA alleles was found at 0.05 false discovery rate in a later analysis.

As for this clone: Antigen unknown.

The V call is TRBV13, the J call TRBJ1-2; D is possibly TRBD1 (6 bases). The source of this sequence is a young woman in good health and CMV-seropositive. Sequencing was carried out using PBMCs. The CDR3 loop is CASSLQGSYGYTF. The CDR3 DNA is TGTGCCAGCAGCTTACAGGGGTCCTATGGCTACACCTTC.